The text below deals with one TCR beta chain. Its antigen is not identified. Germline CDR1 is MNHNY and CDR2 is SVGAGI (reference sequence). CDR3 size: 15 residues. Between the trimmed V and J ends, which lost 7 bases and 2 bases, there was a span of 18 bases. Here immunoSEQ multiplex PCR was the method, and the copy in TCRdb shows in-frame clones only, minus some. This sample carries 200,000 to 300,000 clones, around 90% of them seen once, and the ten largest clones take under 4%. This entry is derived from a study of cytomegalovirus exposure and HLA in healthy donors. Study-level background: In a later analysis, the 100 to 150 validation repertoires were reported to have used the same platform as the 600 to 700 first-cohort repertoires. Overall study findings and caveats: In vitro data verified three CMV-associated chains as specific for CMV antigens. The finding came from a later analysis; first-cohort TCR clusters tended to co-occur in the 110 or so validation repertoires. Investigators reported more than 150 TCR beta chains as tied to cytomegalovirus.

The TCR was taken from a woman younger than 45 in good health and CMV-seronegative. Sequencing was performed on PBMCs. The chain recombines TRBV6-6 with TRBJ2-7; no reliable D call. The CDR3 sequence: CASTPTDLGTYEQYF. CDR3 nucleotides: TGTGCCAGCACTCCAACCGATCTTGGGACCTACGAGCAGTACTTC.